The 25 T cell receptor beta chains given below trace back to one sample, sequenced in a study of blood T cell repertoires in COVID-19 (dated by TCRdb to about 2020). Libraries were constructed by the immunoSEQ multiplex PCR assay. Here the immuneACCESS table is served through TCRdb, limited to in-frame sequences with V and J called. Missing clones are a known gap in these copies; in checked studies unresolved V genes cover under half, and the rest lacks a known reason. This sample holds 150,000 to 200,000 clones; roughly 80% were observed only once. 6% to 8% of the sample rests with the top ten. The specimen was peripheral blood. These receptors all come from a woman in her seventies with COVID-19, enrolled during active disease.

There are many counts of this clone. This rearrangement joins TRBV6-5 to TRBJ1-1; TRBD1 agrees at 7 bases. Germline assignment: CDR1 MNHEY and CDR2 SVGAGI. Trimming removed 6 bases from V and 5 bases from J; junction bases left unmatched: 9. The CDR3 extends over 14 amino acids. CDR3 region: CASSFNRGSTEAFF. The CDR3 DNA reads TGTGCCAGCAGCTTCAACAGGGGTAGTACTGAAGCTTTCTTT.

CDR3 sequence (DNA): TGCAGTGCTAGTGGGCCGGGACTAGCGTCTCCCTCCTACGAGCAGTACTTC. Translation gives CSASGPGLASPSYEQYF. V gene TRBV20-1 combines with J gene TRBJ2-7; 10 bases match TRBD2. The J segment lost 0 bases and the V segment lost 3 bases, leaving 11 bases of the junction unmatched. The CDR3 loop spans 17 amino acids. Germline V lookup: CDR1 DFQATT, CDR2 SNEGSKA (reference sequence).

J is TRBJ2-7 and V is TRBV6-2 or TRBV6-3; 9 bases line up with TRBD2. V lost 6 bases and J lost 2; bases outside the gene matches: 11. The CDR3 runs 16 residues. The germline CDR1 and CDR2 sequences are MNHEY and SVGEGT. CDR3 coding DNA: TGTGCCAGCAGCCGCGGACCGACTAGCGGTGCCTACGAGCAGTACTTC. Translating gives CASSRGPTSGAYEQYF.

The chain couples TRBV7-2 to TRBJ2-1, with 8 nucleotides matching TRBD2. This CDR3 contains 16 residues. Germline V gives CDR1 SGHTA, CDR2 FQGNSA. The V gene end was trimmed by 0 bases and the J gene end by 3 bases; junction bases not matched to a gene: 4. CDR3 sequence (DNA): TGTGCCAGCAGCTTAGCCGGGACTAGAGGCTACAATGAGCAGTTCTTC. Protein: CASSLAGTRGYNEQFF. The full variable domain, rest sourced from reference TRBV7-2 and TRBJ2-1, is GAGVSQSPSNKVTEKGKDVELRCDPISGHTALYWYRQSLGQGLEFLIYFQGNSAPDKSGLPSDRFSAERTGGSVSTLTIQRTQQEDSAVYLCASSLAGTRGYNEQFFGPGTRLTVL.

The rearrangement uses TRBV14 and TRBJ2-1; perhaps TRBD1 as D (5 bases). Germline V CDR1 and CDR2: SGHDN, FVKESK. This CDR3 has 13 residues. V lost 2 bases and J lost 9, with 11 bases in between. The CDR3 DNA follows: TGTGCCAGCAGCCAATGGGAAAGGGGTGAGCAGTTCTTC. It is translated as CASSQWERGEQFF.

This clone appeared a few times. The V gene is TRBV19, the J gene TRBJ1-1; D remains unclear. CDR1 and CDR2 from the germline V gene are LNHDA and SQIVND (reference sequence). Trimming removed 7 bases at V and 1 base at J, with 13 bases between. The CDR3 sequence is 14 residues long. DNA for the CDR3: TGTGCCAGTATGCTAACCGGTGGGAACACTGAAGCTTTCTTT. This gives the protein CASMLTGGNTEAFF.

This clone was seen a handful of times. The genes are TRBV11-2 and TRBJ1-1, with D tentatively TRBD1 (6 bases). Germline V lookup: CDR1 SGHAT, CDR2 FQNNGV. V was pared by 5 bases and J by 5 bases, with 15 bases between. The CDR3 is 14 amino acids. This CDR3 reads CASSPSGRGTEAFF. As DNA, the CDR3 is TGTGCCAGCAGCCCATCCGGGAGGGGGACTGAAGCTTTCTTT.

The V gene is TRBV7-9, the J gene TRBJ1-1; 9 positions match TRBD1. This CDR3 contains 16 residues. Germline V CDR1 and CDR2: SEHNR, FQNEAQ (reference sequence). V dropped 8 bases and J dropped 0; count of bases not matched to a gene: 10. The CDR3 region is CASVGEDRGMNTEAFF. The CDR3 DNA follows: TGTGCCAGCGTTGGGGAGGACAGGGGAATGAACACTGAAGCTTTCTTT.

V and J are TRBV2 and TRBJ1-6; TRBD1 aligns across 7 bases. Germline CDR1 reads SNHLY; CDR2 reads FYNNEI. V lost 11 bases and J lost 6; bases outside the gene matches: 13. The CDR3 is made up of 15 amino acids. CDR3 loop: CAYTEGGYSNSPLHF. The CDR3 DNA follows: TGTGCCTACACGGAAGGGGGCTATTCTAATTCACCCCTCCACTTT.

The rearrangement links TRBV7-2 to TRBJ2-5; TRBD2 agrees at 9 bases. CDR1 SGHTA and CDR2 FQGNSA come from the germline V gene. The CDR3 loop spans 17 amino acids. V dropped 3 bases and J dropped 3; count of bases not matched to a gene: 11. CDR3 region: CASSLGPRVAGEETQYF. The CDR3 DNA sequence: TGTGCCAGCAGCTTGGGGCCTCGGGTAGCGGGAGAAGAGACCCAGTACTTC.

CDR3 amino acids: CASSPPTGELFF. For the CDR3, the DNA is TGTGCCAGTAGTCCCCCGACCGGGGAGCTGTTTTTT. The J gene is TRBJ2-2, the V gene TRBV19; D is unclear. V lost 5 bases to trimming and J lost 5 bases, with 6 bases between them. The CDR3 has 12 amino acids. CDR1 and CDR2 from the germline V gene are LNHDA and SQIVND (reference sequence).

The chain recombines TRBV5-5 with TRBJ2-7; D gene ambiguous. CDR1 and CDR2 from the germline V gene are SGHKS and YYEKEE (reference sequence). V was pared by 4 bases and J by 5 bases, with 16 bases between. The CDR3 is 14 residues long. The CDR3 DNA is TGTGCCAGCAGCCCCACCCCTAGGAACGACGAGCAGTACTTC. It yields the protein CASSPTPRNDEQYF.

This chain uses TRBV14 with TRBJ2-1; D is possibly TRBD2 (6 bases). From germline, CDR1 is SGHDN and CDR2 FVKESK. The CDR3 spans 17 residues. The V and J ends lost 4 bases and 0 bases respectively, with 16 bases between them. The CDR3 nucleotides read TGTGCCAGCAGCCCCTGGGACTCATCCAGCTCCTACAATGAGCAGTTCTTC. Protein sequence: CASSPWDSSSSYNEQFF.

The CDR3 region is CASSPGTEYGYTF. The DNA of the CDR3 is TGTGCCAGCTCACCTGGGACAGAGTATGGCTACACCTTC. The chain carries TRBV18 and TRBJ1-2, with TRBD1 matching over 7 bases. This CDR3 has 13 residues. CDR1 is KGHSH, CDR2 LQKENI, per germline. The J segment lost 5 bases and the V segment lost 3 bases, leaving 3 bases of the junction unmatched.

The genes are TRBV28 and TRBJ2-7; 9 bases are shared with TRBD2. V was clipped by 2 bases and J by 12 bases; unmatched bases: 5. This CDR3 spans 12 amino acids. CDR1 MDHEN and CDR2 SYDVKM come from the germline V gene. The CDR3 region is CASSLQTSGSYF. DNA for the CDR3: TGTGCCAGCAGTTTACAGACTAGCGGATCGTACTTC.

The chain carries TRBV2 and TRBJ2-7; 7 bases are a match to TRBD1. Trimming at V came to 7 bases and at J to 4 bases, leaving 13 bases not matched to a gene. CDR3 length equals 15 residues. Germline V CDR1 and CDR2: SNHLY, FYNNEI. This CDR3 is CASTTATGSSYEQYF. CDR3 coding DNA: TGTGCCAGCACCACAGCGACAGGGTCTTCTTACGAGCAGTACTTC.

This chain joins TRBV5-1 and TRBJ1-4; D gene unclear. Germline V gene data show CDR1 as SGHRS and CDR2 as YFSETQ. The CDR3 covers 13 residues. V was trimmed by 5 bases and J by 0 bases, leaving 5 bases between them. CDR3 DNA sequence: TGCGCCAGCAGGGCCTCAACTAATGAAAAACTGTTTTTT. This encodes CASRASTNEKLFF.

The V and J genes are TRBV24-1 and TRBJ1-2, with 8 bases matching TRBD1. Germline V gene lookup returns CDR1 KGHDR and CDR2 SFDVKD. CDR3 length equals 13 residues. V trimming: 4 bases; J trimming: 8 bases; junction bases outside the gene matches: 5. This CDR3 is CATSEGTGRGYTF. The CDR3 nucleotides are TGTGCCACCAGTGAAGGGACAGGCCGCGGCTACACCTTC.

CDR3 sequence (DNA): TGCGCCAGCAGTGAGTCGTCGGGAGGGCCGGGCAATGAGCAGTTCTTC. Amino acid sequence: CASSESSGGPGNEQFF. The rearrangement joins TRBV10-2 to TRBJ2-1, with 8 bases lining up with TRBD2. The junction had 7 bases not matched to a gene; V was cut back by 0 bases and J by 6 bases. CDR3 size: 16 residues. CDR1 and CDR2 (germline): WSHSY, SAAADI.

The CDR3 DNA reads as TGTGCCAGCAGCTTACCCGGGAGTAACGAGCAGTACTTC. Translating it yields CASSLPGSNEQYF. The genes are TRBV11-2 and TRBJ2-7, with a weak D call TRBD2 (6 bases). The CDR3 is made up of 13 amino acids. Germline V gene lookup returns CDR1 SGHAT and CDR2 FQNNGV. V was shortened by 2 bases and J by 5 bases, with 10 bases between the two germline ends.

The gene calls are TRBV5-4 and TRBJ2-1, with TRBD1 matching over 12 bases. Germline V gene sequence: CDR1 SGHNT, CDR2 YYREEE (reference sequence). The V segment lost 4 bases and the J segment 6 bases; nucleotides outside the gene matches: 5. This CDR3 spans 15 amino acids. The CDR3 spells CASSQGQGAINEQFF. For the CDR3, the DNA is TGTGCCAGCAGCCAGGGACAGGGGGCAATCAATGAGCAGTTCTTC.

This clone came up once. This chain uses TRBV11-2 with TRBJ2-3, with TRBD2 matching over 9 bases. With V trimmed by 2 bases and J by 2 bases, 2 bases remained unmatched. Germline lookup yields CDR1 SGHAT and CDR2 FQNNGV. The CDR3 contains 15 residues. DNA for the CDR3: TGTGCCAGCAGCTTAAGCGGGGGGTTCACAGATACGCAGTATTTT. This translates into CASSLSGGFTDTQYF. The full variable domain, in which reference TRBV11-2 and TRBJ2-3 provide the parts outside the CDR3, is EAGVAQSPRYKIIEKRQSVAFWCNPISGHATLYWYQQILGQGPKLLIQFQNNGVVDDSQLPKDRFSAERLKGVDSTLKIQPAKLEDSAVYLCASSLSGGFTDTQYFGPGTRLTVL.

This rearrangement joins TRBV28 to TRBJ1-2; 7 bases map to TRBD1. Germline loops: CDR1 MDHEN, CDR2 SYDVKM. This CDR3 region has 13 residues. V was clipped by 6 bases and J by 6 bases; unmatched bases: 7. In DNA form, the CDR3 reads TGTGCCAGCAGGTACAGGGGAAGGGATGGCTACACCTTC. Its translation: CASRYRGRDGYTF.

The chain couples TRBV24-1 to TRBJ2-7, with 9 bases that match TRBD2. Trimming took 3 bases from V and 5 from J; bases not matched to a gene: 7. Germline lookup yields CDR1 KGHDR and CDR2 SFDVKD. This CDR3 is built from 15 residues. CDR3 in amino acids: CATSDRTSAGDEQYF. Here the CDR3 DNA reads TGTGCCACCAGTGATAGGACTAGCGCGGGCGACGAGCAGTACTTC.

For the CDR3, the DNA is TGTGCCAGCTCACCTAGTACAGGGGCTGGTCAGCCCCAGCATTTT. Encoded protein: CASSPSTGAGQPQHF. The rearrangement uses TRBV18 and TRBJ1-5, with TRBD1 matching 7 bases. Germline CDR1 is KGHSH and CDR2 is LQKENI. V was pared by 3 bases and J by 6 bases, with 8 bases of the junction left unmatched. CDR3 length equals 15 residues.